This T cell receptor (beta chain) was sequenced in a study of T cells in Graves' hyperthyroidism and ophthalmopathy. Whole-study findings and limits: The blood repertoire included most of the expanded thyroid clonotypes above 0.001.

The CDR3 is 16 residues long. V shed 8 bases and J shed 6 bases, with 22 bases lying between them. Germline CDR1 reads MDHEN; CDR2 reads SYDVKM. Amplification of TCR beta CDR3 regions was performed using RNA transcripts as template. The TCR CDR3 first-round RT-PCR relied on the HTBI primer set. TCRdb reprocessed the multiplex PCR reads with MiXCR, giving one entry per CDR3 protein. The sample has approximately 210,000 distinct CDR3 sequences; under 20% are singletons. Recently diagnosed hyperthyroidism of less than 2 months' duration affected patients aged 18 to 65. Clinical symptoms, serum thyroxine, TRAb, thyroid ultrasound and orbital computed tomography informed diagnoses. The table lists this clonotype with a few counts. Its antigen is as yet unknown.

What was sequenced was blood. The chain recombines TRBV28 with TRBJ2-2; the D gene is possibly TRBD1 (6 bases). This receptor was taken from a man in his fifties or sixties with Graves' hyperthyroidism. The CDR3 nucleotides read TGTGCCAGCCGCCCCGAAACCGGGACACCGCCCGGGGAGCTGTTTTTT. Protein: CASRPETGTPPGELFF.